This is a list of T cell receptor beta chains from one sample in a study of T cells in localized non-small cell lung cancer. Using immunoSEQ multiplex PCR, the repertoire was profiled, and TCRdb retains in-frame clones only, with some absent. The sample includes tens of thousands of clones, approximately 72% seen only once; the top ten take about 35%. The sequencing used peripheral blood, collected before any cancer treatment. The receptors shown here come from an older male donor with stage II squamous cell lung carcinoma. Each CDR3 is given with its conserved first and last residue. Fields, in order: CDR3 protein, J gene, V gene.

CDR3 protein: CASNKGLRAEGNEAFF
J gene: TRBJ1-1
V gene: TRBV5-4

CDR3 protein: CASNPEGESGYTF
J gene: TRBJ1-2
V gene: TRBV2

CDR3 protein: CASSYGREDEQYF
J gene: TRBJ2-7
V gene: TRBV6-5

CDR3 protein: CASSPHGQEDTEAFF
J gene: TRBJ1-1
V gene: TRBV9

CDR3 protein: CASTPGSGVYEQYF
J gene: TRBJ2-7
V gene: TRBV2

CDR3 protein: CASSYSWQGYEQYF
J gene: TRBJ2-7
V gene: TRBV6-5

CDR3 protein: CASSLRGQDGNTIYF
J gene: TRBJ1-3
V gene: TRBV7-2

CDR3 protein: CASSYTSTDTQYF
J gene: TRBJ2-3
V gene: TRBV7-3

CDR3 protein: CSVWLGAYEQYF
J gene: TRBJ2-7
V gene: TRBV29-1

CDR3 protein: CASSLDSTYNEQFF
J gene: TRBJ2-1
V gene: TRBV11-3

CDR3 protein: CASGGQRIYNEQFF
J gene: TRBJ2-1
V gene: TRBV6-1

CDR3 protein: CASSLTSGQTYEQYF
J gene: TRBJ2-7
V gene: TRBV7-6

CDR3 protein: CASSMAGQGQETQYF
J gene: TRBJ2-5
V gene: TRBV19

CDR3 protein: CASNGQKNIQYF
J gene: TRBJ2-4
V gene: TRBV19

CDR3 protein: CAWSVRASRGPYWSSYNEQFF
J gene: TRBJ2-1
V gene: TRBV30

CDR3 protein: CASSIPGQLYNEQFF
J gene: TRBJ2-1
V gene: TRBV27

CDR3 protein: CASSTSGTRTYEQYF
J gene: TRBJ2-7
V gene: TRBV5-1

CDR3 protein: CASSQDYDSNSPLHF
J gene: TRBJ1-6
V gene: TRBV4-2

CDR3 protein: CASSYDVRSSYEQYF
J gene: .
V gene: TRBV5-1

CDR3 protein: CASSPNQGTGYNEQFF
J gene: TRBJ2-1
V gene: TRBV18

CDR3 protein: CASSPYSVSGRPTDTQYF
J gene: TRBJ2-3
V gene: TRBV18

CDR3 protein: CASSLDRWNTEAFF
J gene: TRBJ1-1
V gene: TRBV7-2

CDR3 protein: CASSLAGASSYEQYF
J gene: TRBJ2-7
V gene: TRBV7-9

CDR3 protein: CASMPLGRSGNTIYF
J gene: TRBJ1-3
V gene: TRBV4-2